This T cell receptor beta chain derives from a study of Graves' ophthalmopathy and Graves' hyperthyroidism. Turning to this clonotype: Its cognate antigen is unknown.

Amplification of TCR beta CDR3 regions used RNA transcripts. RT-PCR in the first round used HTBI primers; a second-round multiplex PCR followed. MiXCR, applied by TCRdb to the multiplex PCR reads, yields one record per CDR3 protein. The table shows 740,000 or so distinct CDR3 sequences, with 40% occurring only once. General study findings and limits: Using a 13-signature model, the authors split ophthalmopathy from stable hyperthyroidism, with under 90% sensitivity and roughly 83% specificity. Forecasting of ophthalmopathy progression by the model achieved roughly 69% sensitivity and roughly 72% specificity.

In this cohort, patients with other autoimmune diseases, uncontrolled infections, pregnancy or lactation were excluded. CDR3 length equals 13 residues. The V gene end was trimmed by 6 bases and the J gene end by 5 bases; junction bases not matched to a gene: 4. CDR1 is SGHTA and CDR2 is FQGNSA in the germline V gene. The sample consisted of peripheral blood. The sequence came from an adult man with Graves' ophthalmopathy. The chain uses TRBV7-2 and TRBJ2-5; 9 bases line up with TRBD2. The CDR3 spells CASRPSGKETQYF. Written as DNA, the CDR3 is TGTGCCAGCAGACCTAGCGGGAAGGAGACCCAGTACTTC.